The entry that follows covers one T cell receptor (beta chain) sequence. The antigen is undetermined. The data derive from a study of cytomegalovirus exposure and HLA in healthy donors. Study background: Unique TCRs numbering roughly 85 million, obtained from HLA-typed donors, made up an early data release. Study-wide results and caveats: Researchers reported in a later analysis that common viral pathogens appeared linked to several top clusters. A later analysis found most CMV-associated TCR beta chains apparently HLA-restricted.

The V and J ends lost 4 bases and 3 bases respectively, with 13 bases between them. This CDR3 is built from 14 residues. In germline, CDR1 is SNHLY, CDR2 FYNNEI. PCR involved 60 Vbeta and 13 Jbeta primers. TCRdb keeps only in-frame clones here, not all; method: immunoSEQ multiplex PCR. The repertoire table contains 150,000 or so clones. Sequences were obtained from PBMCs. This rearrangement joins TRBV2 to TRBJ2-7, with D perhaps matching TRBD1 (6 bases). This TCR was sampled from a woman aged 18-29 years in good health and CMV-seronegative. DNA of the CDR3: TGTGCCAGCAGTGTAACGGGACATATCTACGAGCAGTACTTC. Translating gives CASSVTGHIYEQYF.